This T cell receptor (beta chain) was profiled in a study of blood T cell repertoires in COVID-19. Looked up from germline, CDR1 is LGHNA and CDR2 is YNFKEQ. Trimming took 3 bases from V and 1 from J, leaving 6 bases between them. The CDR3 loop spans 14 amino acids. Profiling relied on immunoSEQ multiplex PCR, and the TCRdb table lists in-frame clones only, not all of them. The sample holds about 160,000 clones, more than 70% seen once. The chain employs TRBV4-2 and TRBJ2-2; D might be TRBD2 (6 bases). Sequencing input: peripheral blood. The clonotype comes from a man in his sixties with acute or convalescent COVID-19. Written as DNA, the CDR3 is TGTGCCAGCAGCCAGCGGGGGAACACCGGGGAGCTGTTTTTT. Protein: CASSQRGNTGELFF.